The 27 T cell receptor beta chains below all came from one sample that was sequenced in a study of T cells in Graves' hyperthyroidism and ophthalmopathy. From RNA transcripts, TCR beta CDR3 regions were amplified. The HTBI primer set served for first-round RT-PCR of the TCR CDR3. TCRdb re-analysed the multiplex PCR reads in MiXCR, keeping a single row per CDR3 protein. This sample has 250,000 to 350,000 distinct CDR3 sequences, with approximately 23% found just once. The sample consisted of blood. The origin of the receptors is a man aged 25 to 40 with Graves' ophthalmopathy.

This clonotype was detected many times. This chain links TRBV28 with TRBJ2-1; D is undetermined. V shed 2 bases and J shed 8 bases, with 13 bases lying between them. This CDR3 spans 14 amino acids. CDR1 and CDR2 from the germline V gene are MDHEN and SYDVKM. DNA of the CDR3: TGTGCCAGCAGTTTAACGGGCGCGCTGGATGAGCAGTTCTTC. Protein: CASSLTGALDEQFF.

The chain employs TRBV11-1 and TRBJ2-1; the D gene could be TRBD1 or TRBD2 (5 bases each). Germline values: CDR1 SGHAT, CDR2 FQDESV (reference sequence). The CDR3 sequence is 14 residues long. Trimming took off 6 bases at V and 4 bases at J, with 13 bases between the two ends. The CDR3 DNA reads as TGTGCCAGCAGTGAGGGGTTCCAGTACAATGAGCAGTTCTTC. Encoded protein: CASSEGFQYNEQFF.

This clonotype has at least ten counts. V usage is TRBV5-1 and J usage is TRBJ2-2; D is perhaps TRBD1 (6 bases). Trimming removed 4 bases from V and 3 bases from J, with 16 bases in between. The CDR3 covers 16 residues. Germline loops: CDR1 SGHRS, CDR2 YFSETQ. Written as DNA, the CDR3 is TGCGCCAGCAGCCCCCACCGGGACACCGACACCGGGGAGCTGTTTTTT. As protein: CASSPHRDTDTGELFF.

Of note for this clonotype: A clone one base away is much larger, so this may be a read error. The chain recombines TRBV11-3 with TRBJ2-1; 10 nucleotides agree with TRBD2. The germline V gene has CDR1 SGHNT and CDR2 YENEEA. The CDR3 extends over 15 amino acids. Trimming took 4 bases from V and 9 from J; bases not matched to a gene: 9. Here the CDR3 DNA reads TGTGCCAGCAGCTCCGGGACTAGCGCGGCGAGTGAGCAGTTCTTC. This sequence encodes CASSSGTSAASEQFF.

This clonotype was seen more than once but under ten times. This chain joins TRBV20-1 and TRBJ2-5; 7 nucleotides agree with TRBD2. The length of the CDR3 is 13 residues. V gave up 2 bases and J gave up 3 bases; unmatched junction bases: 3. CDR1 DFQATT and CDR2 SNEGSKA come from the germline V gene (reference sequence). CDR3 bases: TGCAGTGCTAGAAAGGCGGGAGAAGAGACCCAGTACTTC. Amino acid sequence: CSARKAGEETQYF.

This clonotype was found once. Being one base from a much bigger clone, this may be a read error. The gene calls are TRBV12-3 or TRBV12-4 and TRBJ2-5; D remains unclear. V lost 5 bases and J 5 bases, leaving 18 bases between the germline ends. This CDR3 region has 15 residues. The CDR3 protein is CASSLGLGFSETQYF. The CDR3 nucleotides are TGTGCCAGCAGTCTCGGTCTTGGTTTCTCGGAGACCCAGTACTTC.

This clonotype showed up many times. The rearrangement links TRBV2 to TRBJ1-3, with D tentatively TRBD1 (5 bases). The CDR3 loop spans 14 amino acids. CDR1 is SNHLY and CDR2 is FYNNEI in the germline V gene. Trimming cost V 3 bases and J 2 bases, with 8 bases left between them. The CDR3 here is CASSDSGAGNTIYF. The CDR3 DNA reads TGTGCCAGCAGTGATTCGGGGGCTGGAAACACCATATATTTT.

V and J are TRBV7-2 and TRBJ2-1; 9 bases are shared with TRBD1. The V gene end was trimmed by 8 bases and the J gene end by 0 bases; junction bases not matched to a gene: 2. The CDR3 length is 14 residues. From germline, CDR1 is SGHTA and CDR2 FQGNSA. CDR3 nucleotides: TGTGCCAGCCAGGGACAGGGCTCCTACAATGAGCAGTTCTTC. It specifies CASQGQGSYNEQFF.

This clonotype was detected only a few times. The V gene is TRBV7-3, the J gene TRBJ1-1, with 8 bases aligning to TRBD1. V gave up 6 bases and J gave up 5 bases; unmatched junction bases: 11. The length of the CDR3 is 15 residues. Germline V CDR1 and CDR2: SGHTA, FQGTGA. As DNA, the CDR3 is TGTGCCAGCAGTCCAGGGGGCTATGCTCGGACTGAAGCTTTCTTT. It encodes CASSPGGYARTEAFF. The whole variable domain, remainder taken from reference TRBV7-3 and TRBJ1-1, is GAGVSQTPSNKVTEKGKYVELRCDPISGHTALYWYRQSLGQGPEFLIYFQGTGAADDSGLPNDRFFAVRPEGSVSTLKIQRTERGDSAVYLCASSPGGYARTEAFFGQGTRLTVV.

In its sample, this clonotype was seen once. This chain links TRBV19 with TRBJ2-7; D may be TRBD1 or TRBD2 (5 bases each). This CDR3 has 15 amino acids. CDR1 and CDR2 (germline): LNHDA, SQIVND (reference sequence). Trimming left V 4 bases short and J 2 bases short, with 15 bases between. In DNA, the CDR3 is TGTGCCAGTAGTACGGGACGGGCCTACGCCTACGAGCAGTACTTC. Protein product: CASSTGRAYAYEQYF.

Ten or more counts support this clonotype. V and J are TRBV20-1 and TRBJ2-1; 9 bases align to TRBD2. Losses at the gene ends were 0 bases for V and 6 bases for J; bases not matched to a gene: 6. The CDR3 has 15 residues. Germline V gives CDR1 DFQATT, CDR2 SNEGSKA (reference sequence). CDR3 nucleotides: TGCAGTGCTAGAGATGCTAGCGGGACGCCCAATGAGCAGTTCTTC. Its translation: CSARDASGTPNEQFF.

The chain combines TRBV20-1 with TRBJ2-1, with TRBD2 as a possible D gene (5 bases). The V gene's germline CDR1 is DFQATT and CDR2 SNEGSKA (reference sequence). CDR3 length equals 13 residues. V dropped 4 bases and J dropped 7 bases, with 14 bases sitting between them. CDR3 loop: CSANYRTWNEQFF. CDR3 DNA: TGCAGTGCTAATTATAGGACTTGGAATGAGCAGTTCTTC.

The chain employs TRBV12-3 or TRBV12-4 and TRBJ1-6, with D uncertain. The CDR3 has 13 amino acids. V lost 4 bases and J lost 10, with 11 bases in between. This CDR3 is CASSSSYSSPLHF. CDR3 coding DNA: TGTGCCAGCAGTTCCAGTTATTCATCACCCCTCCACTTT.

This clonotype appeared many times. The chain recombines TRBV9 with TRBJ2-5; D is unclear. Trimming pared 0 bases from V and 5 bases from J, leaving 11 bases between. The germline V gene has CDR1 SGDLS and CDR2 YYNGEE. This CDR3 comprises 14 residues. The CDR3 DNA reads as TGTGCCAGCAGCGTAGGGGTGGGCCGGGAGACCCAGTACTTC. Its protein product is CASSVGVGRETQYF. The whole variable domain, filled in from reference TRBV9 and TRBJ2-5, reads DSGVTQTPKHLITATGQRVTLRCSPRSGDLSVYWYQQSLDQGLQFLIQYYNGEERAKGNILERFSAQQFPDLHSELNLSSLELGDSALYFCASSVGVGRETQYFGPGTRLLVL.

This clonotype was counted between two and nine times. V and J are TRBV27 and TRBJ2-1; 9 nucleotides align to TRBD1. Germline V gives CDR1 MNHEY, CDR2 SMNVEV (reference sequence). There are 15 residues in the CDR3. J lost 4 bases, V lost 7 bases, and 8 bases had no gene match. The CDR3 protein is CASTRDRALYNEQFF. CDR3 in DNA: TGTGCCAGCACCAGGGACAGGGCTTTATACAATGAGCAGTTCTTC.

The chain employs TRBV10-1 and TRBJ2-7; 7 bases are a match to TRBD2. The junction had 5 bases not matched to a gene; V was cut back by 0 bases and J by 0 bases. The CDR3 has 16 amino acids. Germline V lookup: CDR1 WNHNN, CDR2 SYGVQD (reference sequence). The CDR3 nucleotides read TGCGCCAGCAGTGAGTCGGCTAGCGGTAGCTCCTACGAGCAGTACTTC. Its translation is CASSESASGSSYEQYF.

This clonotype has just a few counts. J is TRBJ2-7 and V is TRBV20-1; 10 positions match TRBD2. This CDR3 is 16 amino acids long. Germline loops: CDR1 DFQATT, CDR2 SNEGSKA (reference sequence). V gave up 0 bases and J gave up 4 bases; unmatched junction bases: 9. The CDR3 here is CSARDPQAGGPYEQYF. In DNA, the CDR3 is TGCAGTGCTAGAGATCCTCAAGCGGGAGGGCCGTACGAGCAGTACTTC.

This clonotype was counted only a few times. This chain links TRBV28 with TRBJ1-5, with 10 bases matching TRBD1. The CDR3 contains 16 residues. The junction had 8 bases not matched to a gene; V was cut back by 3 bases and J by 6 bases. The V gene's germline CDR1 is MDHEN and CDR2 SYDVKM. CDR3 sequence reads: CASSLGDRGHSQPQHF. The CDR3 coding sequence is TGTGCCAGCAGTTTGGGGGACAGGGGCCACAGTCAGCCCCAGCATTTT.

This clonotype has a handful of counts. This chain connects TRBV11-3 to TRBJ2-5; tentative D call: TRBD2 (6 bases). The length of the CDR3 is 13 residues. Germline-derived CDR1 and CDR2 are SGHNT and YENEEA. The germline V and J ends were trimmed by 3 bases and 5 bases, with 10 bases remaining between them. The CDR3: CASSFMSGETQYF. The DNA for the CDR3 is TGTGCCAGCAGCTTCATGAGCGGGGAGACCCAGTACTTC.

This clonotype was seen a few times. The genes are TRBV20-1 and TRBJ2-1, with D possibly being TRBD2 (6 bases). Looked up from germline, CDR1 is DFQATT and CDR2 is SNEGSKA (reference sequence). V lost 0 bases to trimming and J lost 7 bases, with 16 bases between them. This CDR3 region has 15 residues. CDR3 bases: TGCAGTGCTAGAGATCCCGCGAGAGGGAGGAATGAGCAGTTCTTC. This translates into CSARDPARGRNEQFF.

A few counts support this clonotype. The rearrangement links TRBV30 to TRBJ1-3; possibly TRBD1 for D (6 bases). From germline, CDR1 is GTSNPN and CDR2 SVGIG (reference sequence). V lost 3 bases, J lost 0 bases, and 18 bases lay in between. This CDR3 is built from 17 residues. The DNA for the CDR3 is TGTGCCTGGAGGGAAGGTTTAGGGACACGCTCTGGAAACACCATATATTTT. This encodes CAWREGLGTRSGNTIYF.

The chain uses TRBV6-1 and TRBJ2-1; D possibly uses TRBD1 or TRBD2 (6 bases each). This CDR3 comprises 15 residues. CDR1 is MNHNS and CDR2 is SASEGT in the germline V gene. V lost 2 bases, J lost 2 bases, and 10 bases lay in between. The CDR3: CASSEFRGPYNEQFF. In DNA form, the CDR3 reads TGTGCCAGCAGTGAATTTCGGGGGCCCTACAATGAGCAGTTCTTC.

This chain connects TRBV24-1 to TRBJ2-2; D may be TRBD2 (5 bases). This CDR3 is built from 16 residues. V lost 1 base to trimming and J lost 4 bases, with 12 bases between them. Germline values: CDR1 KGHDR, CDR2 SFDVKD. For the CDR3, the DNA is TGTGCCACCAGTGATTTATTTGGGAGCGGCACCGGGGAGCTGTTTTTT. Amino acids: CATSDLFGSGTGELFF.

This clonotype was counted only a few times. The rearrangement links TRBV20-1 to TRBJ2-1; TRBD2 is a possible D gene (6 bases). CDR3 length equals 13 residues. V was trimmed by 6 bases and J by 5 bases, leaving 14 bases between them. Germline V gene data show CDR1 as DFQATT and CDR2 as SNEGSKA (reference sequence). Written as DNA, the CDR3 is TGCAGTGCCTCTGGCGGGAACGACAATGAGCAGTTCTTC. Encoded protein: CSASGGNDNEQFF.

The chain couples TRBV19 to TRBJ1-5; unclear D gene. The length of the CDR3 is 17 residues. Trimming removed 1 base at V and 2 bases at J, with 15 bases between. The V gene's germline CDR1 is LNHDA and CDR2 SQIVND (reference sequence). CDR3 nucleotide sequence: TGTGCCAGTAGTATAGTCCACAAACCGCGGGGCAATCAGCCCCAGCATTTT. Translation gives CASSIVHKPRGNQPQHF.

The chain carries TRBV3-1 and TRBJ1-5; D unresolved. V was pared by 6 bases and J by 2 bases, with 14 bases between. The CDR3 covers 15 residues. CDR1 is LGHDT, CDR2 YNNKEL, per germline (reference sequence). The CDR3 protein is CASSYNGAGNQPQHF. The DNA of the CDR3 is TGTGCCAGCAGTTATAACGGTGCGGGCAATCAGCCCCAGCATTTT.

This chain connects TRBV5-1 to TRBJ1-1, with unresolved D. The V gene's germline CDR1 is SGHRS and CDR2 YFSETQ. The CDR3 totals 13 residues. The V gene lost 2 bases and the J gene lost 1 base, with 6 bases spanning the gap. CDR3 residues: CASSFHTNTEAFF. The DNA for the CDR3 is TGCGCCAGCAGCTTTCACACGAACACTGAAGCTTTCTTT.